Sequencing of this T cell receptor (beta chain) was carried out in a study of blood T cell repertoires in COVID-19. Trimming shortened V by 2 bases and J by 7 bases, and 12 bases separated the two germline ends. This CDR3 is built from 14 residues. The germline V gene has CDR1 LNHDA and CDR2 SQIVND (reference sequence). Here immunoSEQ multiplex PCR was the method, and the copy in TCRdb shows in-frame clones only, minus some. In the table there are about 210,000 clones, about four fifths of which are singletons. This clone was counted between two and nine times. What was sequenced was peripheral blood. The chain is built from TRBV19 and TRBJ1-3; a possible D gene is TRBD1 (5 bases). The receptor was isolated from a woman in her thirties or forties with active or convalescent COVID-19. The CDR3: CASSITAGKNTIYF. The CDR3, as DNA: TGTGCCAGTAGTATAACAGCAGGGAAGAACACCATATATTTT.